The 8 T cell receptor beta chains below all came from one sample that was sequenced in a study of shared clonotypes between healthy human individuals. Generated by immunoSEQ multiplex PCR, the TCRdb table keeps only in-frame clones and is missing some. The table records around 1.5 million clones, under 99% of them present only once. Sequenced: naive CD4+ T cells sorted from blood. Subset given: CD45RA+ positively selected. These receptors originate from a man between 25 and 39 years old in good health.

The chain uses TRBV5-1 and TRBJ2-7; D might be TRBD2 (6 bases). The CDR3 is made up of 16 amino acids. Germline lookup yields CDR1 SGHRS and CDR2 YFSETQ. Deletions cut 5 bases from V and 7 bases from J, with 25 bases between. The CDR3 sequence: CASSPPPNPNRGEQYF. As DNA, the CDR3 is TGCGCCAGCAGTCCCCCTCCGAATCCTAATCGGGGGGAGCAGTACTTC.

V usage is TRBV28 and J usage is TRBJ1-5; D is possibly TRBD1 (5 bases). Germline loops: CDR1 MDHEN, CDR2 SYDVKM. Trimming left V 5 bases short and J 2 bases short, with 13 bases between. This CDR3 is 15 amino acids long. The CDR3 DNA reads TGTGCCAGCAGTCTACGGGGCAGTCGCAATCAGCCCCAGCATTTT. This encodes CASSLRGSRNQPQHF.

The genes are TRBV28 and TRBJ1-3, with D possibly matching TRBD1 (6 bases). The CDR3 extends over 14 amino acids. Germline lookup yields CDR1 MDHEN and CDR2 SYDVKM. V lost 8 bases, J lost 0 bases, and 11 bases lay in between. The chain's CDR3 is CASLRGSSGNTIYF. CDR3 DNA sequence: TGTGCCAGCCTTAGGGGGAGCTCTGGAAACACCATATATTTT.

The DNA for the CDR3 is TGCGCCAGCAGTACACCAGGGGGCAAATCCTACGAGCAGTACTTC. Translation: CASSTPGGKSYEQYF. V gene TRBV5-1 combines with J gene TRBJ2-7, with 8 bases lining up with TRBD1. The CDR3 totals 15 residues. Per germline, CDR1 SGHRS and CDR2 YFSETQ. The V and J ends lost 5 bases and 1 base, in that order; junction bases with no gene match: 8.

CDR3: CASSREMSSYNEQFF. CDR3 nucleotide sequence: TGTGCCAGCAGCCGTGAGATGAGCTCCTACAATGAGCAGTTCTTC. This chain joins TRBV16 and TRBJ2-1; no clear D gene. Deletions cut 4 bases from V and 0 bases from J, with 10 bases between. CDR3 length: 15 residues. CDR1 and CDR2 (germline): KGHSY, FQNENV.

In the case of this clone: The same CDR3 can be traced to other DNA sequences in this sample. The V call is TRBV5-1, the J call TRBJ2-5; weak D call: TRBD2 (5 bases). CDR3 size: 14 residues. Trimming removed 0 bases at V and 1 base at J, with 7 bases between. CDR1 and CDR2 from the germline V gene are SGHRS and YFSETQ. As DNA, the CDR3 is TGCGCCAGCAGCTTGGGGGGAGTCCAAGAGACCCAGTACTTC. Translation: CASSLGGVQETQYF.

Notes on this clone: This sample also contains other DNA sequences that code for the same CDR3. The chain combines TRBV29-1 with TRBJ1-1; D gene uncertain. The CDR3 sequence is 12 residues long. The ends were cut back, 4 bases at V and 0 bases at J, with 6 bases in the middle. Germline values: CDR1 SQVTM, CDR2 ANQGSEA. The DNA of the CDR3 is TGCAGCGTTGGGGGAATGAACACTGAAGCTTTCTTT. As protein: CSVGGMNTEAFF.

V is TRBV7-9 and J is TRBJ2-7, with unresolved D. The CDR3 has 15 residues. Germline values: CDR1 SEHNR, CDR2 FQNEAQ (reference sequence). Trimming took off 4 bases at V and 1 base at J, with 14 bases between the two ends. CDR3 region: CASSWQRRLSYEQYF. In DNA, the CDR3 is TGTGCCAGCAGCTGGCAAAGAAGGTTGTCCTACGAGCAGTACTTC.